Below are 5 T cell receptor beta chains sequenced from a single sample in a study of beta chain features in type 1 diabetes. The investigators reverse transcribed all of the isolated RNA, so they sequenced expressed TCRB transcripts. Repertoires were generated with immunoSEQ multiplex PCR, while TCRdb's copy carries only in-frame clones and drops some. The table lists nearly 250,000 clones, around an eighth of them singletons, with roughly 0.024% in the top ten. Sequencing used naive CD4+ T cells from blood. These TCRs come from a woman in her 40s in good health.

This clone turned up a few times. The chain couples TRBV7-9 to TRBJ2-7, with D tentatively TRBD2 (6 bases). Germline V gene data show CDR1 as SEHNR and CDR2 as FQNEAQ (reference sequence). The V end was cut by 5 bases, the J end by 3 bases, with 11 bases between. The CDR3 length is 13 residues. CDR3: CASSLNGGYEQYF. The DNA for the CDR3 is TGTGCCAGCAGCCTCAACGGGGGCTACGAGCAGTACTTC.

This clone was seen more than once but under ten times. The V call is TRBV6-1, the J call TRBJ2-5, with 9 bases identical to TRBD2. Trimming at V came to 8 bases and at J to 2 bases, leaving 9 bases not matched to a gene. CDR1 and CDR2 (germline): MNHNS, SASEGT. This CDR3 has 15 residues. The CDR3 region is CASFSSGAGQETQYF. DNA of the CDR3: TGTGCCAGCTTCTCTAGCGGGGCGGGACAAGAGACCCAGTACTTC.

This rearrangement joins TRBV4-1 to TRBJ2-4; D not resolved. CDR3 length equals 16 residues. Per germline, CDR1 MGHRA and CDR2 YSYEKL. Trimming pared 1 base from V and 2 bases from J, leaving 12 bases between. The CDR3 loop reads CASSQGRPLTKNIQYF. CDR3 DNA sequence: TGCGCCAGCAGCCAAGGACGGCCACTAACCAAAAACATTCAGTACTTC.

CDR3 nucleotide sequence: TGTGCCAGTAGTATAGGGGGACAGGGGGCGGGTGAGCAGTTCTTC. It codes for CASSIGGQGAGEQFF. The chain couples TRBV19 to TRBJ2-1; 12 bases are shared with TRBD1. J was trimmed by 9 bases and V by 1 base; bases with no gene match: 4. CDR3 size: 15 residues. Germline assignment: CDR1 LNHDA and CDR2 SQIVND (reference sequence).

The chain combines TRBV9 with TRBJ2-4, with 9 bases that match TRBD2. Looked up from germline, CDR1 is SGDLS and CDR2 is YYNGEE. The CDR3 consists of 16 residues. Trimming removed 0 bases from V and 3 bases from J; junction bases left unmatched: 4. In DNA form, the CDR3 reads TGTGCCAGCAGCGTAGTAAGTAGCGGGGGCAAAAACATTCAGTACTTC. This translates into CASSVVSSGGKNIQYF. Combining the CDR3 with reference TRBV9 and TRBJ2-4 gives the whole variable domain DSGVTQTPKHLITATGQRVTLRCSPRSGDLSVYWYQQSLDQGLQFLIQYYNGEERAKGNILERFSAQQFPDLHSELNLSSLELGDSALYFCASSVVSSGGKNIQYFGAGTRLSVL.